The clone carrying this TCR beta chain was picked up a small number of times. Its antigen is unidentified. These data belong to a study of regulatory T cells in long-lasting Graves disease. Background on the study: Graves' patients (newly diagnosed) had been on antithyroid drugs under 3 months. Whole-study results and caveats: There were preferences for TRBV28, TRBJ1-2 and TRBJ2-5 in persistent disease.

Time point here: newly diagnosed GD, antithyroid drugs for less than 3 months. The authors made the TCR library using RNA they extracted from PBMCs. Both iRepertoire HTBI primers and Arm-PCR of CDR3 regions were used to build the TCR beta libraries. TCRdb re-called the multiplex PCR reads with MiXCR, one entry per CDR3 protein. Of 450,000 to 500,000 distinct CDR3 sequences listed, under 20% are singletons. Germline assignment: CDR1 GTSNPN and CDR2 SVGIG (reference sequence). The length of the CDR3 is 14 residues. V trimming: 3 bases; J trimming: 4 bases; junction bases outside the gene matches: 4. This sample was also put to use in a study of T cells in Graves' hyperthyroidism and ophthalmopathy. That report notes: Blood shared most expanded thyroid clonotypes above 0.001.

The material was peripheral blood mononuclear cells (PBMCs), obtained at new diagnosis, from a patient treated with antithyroid drugs. The chain recombines TRBV30 with TRBJ1-5; 9 bases are shared with TRBD1. The TCR originated in a man aged 40-49 years with Graves disease. The CDR3 spells CAWRDRGRNQPQHF. The DNA for the CDR3 is TGTGCCTGGAGGGACAGGGGCCGGAATCAGCCCCAGCATTTT.